A selection of T cell receptor beta chains follows, all from one sample in a study of patients and donors after allogeneic stem cell transplantation. TCRdb fed the RT-PCR reads into MiXCR, producing one record per CDR3 protein. The table shows about a million distinct CDR3 sequences, with approximately 19% occurring only once. Specimen: blood, either unsorted or a sorted T cell fraction (not recorded which). These TCRs come from a human donor who was either an allogeneic HSCT recipient or a stem cell or donor lymphocyte infusion donor (not recorded which). It is not recorded whose cells these are; they may come from a transplant donor. CDR3s include the opening cysteine and the closing phenylalanine or tryptophan. A D gene is named only where the DNA matches it firmly. A clone size is listed for some rows: how often the clone was seen (once, few, many), or a class if it is expanded.

TRBD1,TRBJ2-5,-,TRBV20-1,TGCAGTGCTGAAGGGGGCCGGTACCAAGAGACCCAGTACTTC,CSAEGGRYQETQYF
TRBD2,TRBJ2-1,few,TRBV7-6,TGTGCCAGCAGCCAGGGACTAGCGACATACAATGAGCAGTTCTTC,CASSQGLATYNEQFF
TRBD2,TRBJ2-3,-,TRBV12-3/TRBV12-4,TGTGCCAGCAGTAGGGGACTAGGGAGTAGTTCAGGGGATACGCAGTATTTT,CASSRGLGSSSGDTQYF
-,TRBJ2-7,-,TRBV21-1,TGTGCCAGGGAGCGGGAGGGCCTCGGCGAGCAGTACTTC,CAREREGLGEQYF
TRBD1,TRBJ1-2,-,TRBV5-1,TGCGCCAGCAGCTCGGGACAGGGCGTTACAGGCTATGGCTACACCTTC,CASSSGQGVTGYGYTF
TRBD2,TRBJ2-1,many,TRBV29-1,TGCAGCGTTTCCGGACTAGCGGGGGTATTGAATGAGCAGTTCTTC,CSVSGLAGVLNEQFF
TRBD2,TRBJ2-7,-,TRBV5-1,TGCGCCAGCAGCTTGGGCGGGGGGAGGAACGAGCAGTACTTC,CASSLGGGRNEQYF
-,TRBJ2-5,few,TRBV24-1,TGTGCCACCAGCAAGGGTCCCCAAGAGACCCAGTACTTC,CATSKGPQETQYF
-,TRBJ1-6,-,TRBV20-1,TGCAGTGCTAGACCCGACACCGATAATTCACCCCTCCACTTT,CSARPDTDNSPLHF
-,TRBJ2-1,-,TRBV6-2/TRBV6-3,TGTGCCAGCAGTTACTCAGGCCCAGCACCCCGCCCGAGCTCCTACAATGAGCAGTTCTTC,CASSYSGPAPRPSSYNEQFF
-,TRBJ2-7,-,TRBV15,TGTGCCACCAACTCCGAAGGCAGGGGCTTGGAGCAGTACTTC,CATNSEGRGLEQYF
TRBD1,TRBJ2-5,few,TRBV7-3,TGTGCCAGCAGCTCGGGACAGGGAGGTCAAGAGACCCAGTACTTC,CASSSGQGGQETQYF
-,TRBJ2-7,-,TRBV7-8,TGTGCCAGCAGCTCCACCGACAGAGCCTACGAGCAGTACTTC,CASSSTDRAYEQYF
-,TRBJ2-3,few,TRBV27,TGTGCCAGCAGCCCTTTATGGGCAGATACGCAGTATTTT,CASSPLWADTQYF
-,TRBJ2-2,-,TRBV29-1,TGCAGGGTTATGGGGCAGTCGACCGGGGAGCTGTTTTTT,CRVMGQSTGELFF
-,TRBJ1-2,many,TRBV14,TGTGCCAGCAGCCAAGAACAGATTTCTGGCTACACCTTC,CASSQEQISGYTF
TRBD2,TRBJ2-2,-,TRBV5-1,TGCGCCACCTCGCCTCCCGGACTAGCGGGAGGCACCGGGGAGCTGTTTTTT,CATSPPGLAGGTGELFF
-,TRBJ1-3,many,TRBV6-1,TGTGCCAGCAGTGCCCGACAGGGAAACACCATATATTTT,CASSARQGNTIYF
-,TRBJ1-5,-,TRBV5-1,TGCGCCAGCAGCTTGGCAGACAGCCCCAGCAATCAGCCCCAGCATTTT,CASSLADSPSNQPQHF
-,TRBJ2-3,few,TRBV20-1,TGCAGTGCTACTAGTGGTCAGACGCAGTATTTT,CSATSGQTQYF
TRBD1,TRBJ2-6,few,TRBV29-1,TGCAGCGTTGAGTCTAGAGACAGGGCCCGCTCTGGGGCCAACGTCCTGACTTTC,CSVESRDRARSGANVLTF
TRBD1,TRBJ1-1,few,TRBV27,TGTGCCAGCAGCCACCGGGACAGGGGGAAGGAAGCTTTCTTT,CASSHRDRGKEAFF
TRBD2,TRBJ2-2,few,TRBV5-1,TGCGCCAGCAGCTTGGTCTCTGGGGCTAGCGGGAGGCCGGTGATCGGGGAGCTGTTTTTT,CASSLVSGASGRPVIGELFF
-,TRBJ2-3,-,TRBV12-3/TRBV12-4,TGTGCCAGCACTGACTCGTTTTCGGAAGGGAGCACAGATACGCAGTATTTT,CASTDSFSEGSTDTQYF
-,TRBJ2-3,few,TRBV24-1,TGTGCCACTGGGGACGGACCCACAGATACGCAGTATTTT,CATGDGPTDTQYF
-,TRBJ1-5,-,TRBV7-9,TGTGCCAGCAGCTCACCTGCAAGCCCCAGGAATCAGCCCCAGCATTTT,CASSSPASPRNQPQHF
-,TRBJ2-3,few,TRBV20-1,TGCAGTGCTAGAGTCGTGGGGCGCACAGATACGCAGTATTTT,CSARVVGRTDTQYF
-,TRBJ2-7,-,TRBV7-2,TGTGCCAGCAGGAGCCGAGCCTCCTACGAGCAGTACTTC,CASRSRASYEQYF
TRBD1,TRBJ2-1,-,TRBV28,TGTGCCAGCAGTCGACCACAGGGGGCGAAGATACGTGAGCAGTTCTTC,CASSRPQGAKIREQFF
-,TRBJ2-5,few,TRBV3-1,TGTGCCAGCAGCCAGTACGTGGAGACCCAGTACTTC,CASSQYVETQYF
TRBD1,TRBJ1-2,-,TRBV11-2,TGTGCCAGCAGCTTACGGGGGACAGATGGCTACACCTTC,CASSLRGTDGYTF
TRBD2,TRBJ2-3,-,TRBV20-1,TGCAGTGCTATTTTCCTAGCGGTTAAGGGATCAGATACGCAGTATTTT,CSAIFLAVKGSDTQYF
-,TRBJ2-2,-,TRBV19,TGTGCCAGTAGTTACTACCGCGGGGAGCTGTTTTTT,CASSYYRGELFF
TRBD1,TRBJ1-5,-,TRBV20-1,TGCAGTGCTAGAGCCTTTGGACAGGGGGATCAGCCCCAGCATTTT,CSARAFGQGDQPQHF
TRBD1,TRBJ2-1,few,TRBV5-1,TGCGCCAGCAGCTTGATGTGGTTGGGACAGGGGTTTGGAAATGAGCAGTTCTTC,CASSLMWLGQGFGNEQFF
-,TRBJ2-1,-,TRBV4-1,TGCGCCAGCAGCCAGGGTTTACTAGGCCCCAATGAGCAGTTCTTC,CASSQGLLGPNEQFF
-,TRBJ1-1,few,TRBV3-1,TGTGCCAGCAGCCAAGTGAATGGACGGGGGGCCACTGAAGCTTTCTTT,CASSQVNGRGATEAFF
TRBD2,TRBJ2-3,-,TRBV12-3/TRBV12-4,TGTGCCAGCAGTTTAACTAGCGGAATCAGTAGCACAGATACGCAGTATTTT,CASSLTSGISSTDTQYF
-,TRBJ2-7,few,TRBV7-6,TGTGCCAGCAGCGATGATCCGGGACGGACCTACGAGCAGTACTTC,CASSDDPGRTYEQYF
TRBD1,TRBJ1-5,few,TRBV2,TGTGCCAGCGGGACAGCGGTTGATCAGCCCCAGCATTTT,CASGTAVDQPQHF
-,TRBJ1-1,few,TRBV2,TGTGCCAGCAGTGTAGCCGGGGGAACCACTGAAGCTTTCTTT,CASSVAGGTTEAFF
-,TRBJ2-5,few,TRBV9,TGTGCCAGCAGCGTAGCGGCTGCTTACCAAGAGACCCAGTACTTC,CASSVAAAYQETQYF
TRBD1,TRBJ2-3,few,TRBV12-3/TRBV12-4,TGTGCCAGCAGCCCCGACAGGGTTGGGCAGTATTTT,CASSPDRVGQYF
TRBD1,TRBJ1-2,few,TRBV6-1,TGTGCCAGCAGGGGGGACAGGGGAGGATACGGCTACACCTTC,CASRGDRGGYGYTF
-,TRBJ2-3,few,TRBV30,TGTGCCTGGAGTAGGGGACACGGAAACACAGATACGCAGTATTTT,CAWSRGHGNTDTQYF
-,TRBJ1-2,-,TRBV12-3/TRBV12-4,TGTGCCAGCAGTTCAAGAGGACAGAACTATGGCTACACCTTC,CASSSRGQNYGYTF
-,TRBJ2-7,-,TRBV6-2/TRBV6-3,TGTGCCAGCAGTGATTTTTTAGGAGACACAATCTACGAGCAGTACTTC,CASSDFLGDTIYEQYF